The sequence of this T cell receptor (beta chain) was determined in a study of metastatic and nonmetastatic thyroid tumors. In the study overall: A comparison of repertoires was made across blood and tumor or nodule tissue from malignant and benign thyroid patients.

Every patient was untreated before thyroid surgery. Using MiXCR, TCRdb reanalyzed the PCR reads. The repertoire has over 20,000 clones, around a sixth of them found once; the top ten carry more than 30%. The TCR originated in a female donor with papillary thyroid cancer or a benign thyroid nodule (not recorded which). Some clones in this sample may be carry-over from other donors' samples. Sequencing input: blood.

CDR3 region: CSARGLAGVTYEQYF. CDR3 in DNA: TGCAGTGCTAGAGGACTAGCGGGAGTCACTTACGAGCAGTACTTC. V gene TRBV20-1 combines with J gene TRBJ2-7; 12 bases map to TRBD2. V dropped 1 base and J dropped 4; count of bases not matched to a gene: 5. Germline V gene data show CDR1 as DFQATT and CDR2 as SNEGSKA (reference sequence). The CDR3 loop spans 15 amino acids.